These 21 T cell receptor beta chains originate from one sample sequenced in a study of shared clonotypes between healthy human individuals. TCRdb's table, derived via immunoSEQ multiplex PCR, lists solely in-frame clones and lacks some. The sample has some 980,000 clones; over 75% are singletons. The specimen sequenced was memory CD4+ T cells sorted from blood. Stated subset: CD45RA-negative fraction. These receptors came from a man in his late teens or twenties in good health.

Concerning this clone: Since a far larger clone is one base different, this is likely a read error. Other DNA sequences within the sample encode an identical CDR3. This chain links TRBV5-1 with TRBJ2-3; D is possibly TRBD1 (7 bases). The germline CDR1 and CDR2 sequences are SGHRS and YFSETQ. Trimming took off 4 bases at V and 0 bases at J, with 9 bases between the two ends. This CDR3 has 14 residues. The CDR3 bases are TGCGCCAGCAGCGCGGGACAGAGCACAGATACGCAGTATTTT. Protein sequence: CASSAGQSTDTQYF.

The chain uses TRBV7-9 and TRBJ1-1, with 9 nucleotides matching TRBD1. With 6 bases clipped from V and 3 bases from J, the junction kept 17 bases outside the gene matches. The CDR3 is 18 residues long. Germline CDR1 is SEHNR and CDR2 is FQNEAQ (reference sequence). As DNA, the CDR3 is TGTGCCAGCAGACCCGGGACAGGGAATCTTGGTGGGGACACTGAAGCTTTCTTT. Its translation: CASRPGTGNLGGDTEAFF.

V is TRBV29-1 and J is TRBJ2-7, with 9 bases aligning to TRBD1. V shed 4 bases and J 0 bases; nucleotides not matched to a gene: 19. The CDR3 covers 19 residues. Germline V CDR1 and CDR2: SQVTM, ANQGSEA. CDR3 in amino acids: CSVGLDRTGVFPGSYEQYF. Written as DNA, the CDR3 is TGCAGCGTTGGGTTGGACCGGACAGGGGTTTTCCCAGGCTCCTACGAGCAGTACTTC.

This chain joins TRBV6-1 and TRBJ2-1; 9 nucleotides agree with TRBD2. The germline V gene has CDR1 MNHNS and CDR2 SASEGT. V shed 6 bases and J 4 bases; nucleotides not matched to a gene: 4. The CDR3 consists of 14 residues. The CDR3 DNA is TGTGCCAGCAGAGGACTAGCGCTTTACAATGAGCAGTTCTTC. This gives the protein CASRGLALYNEQFF.

This clone has only one observation. This sequence joins TRBV27 and TRBJ2-3, with 7 nucleotides matching TRBD1. The CDR3 runs 15 residues. V shed 6 bases and J 0 bases; nucleotides not matched to a gene: 6. Per germline, CDR1 MNHEY and CDR2 SMNVEV (reference sequence). As DNA, the CDR3 is TGTGCCAGCAGACGGACAGGTTTAAGCACAGATACGCAGTATTTT. Translated, it gives CASRRTGLSTDTQYF.

This clone was seen just once. The chain combines TRBV19 with TRBJ1-1, with D possibly TRBD1 on 5 matching bases. V lost 5 bases and J lost 6, with 19 bases in between. CDR1 is LNHDA and CDR2 is SQIVND in the germline V gene (reference sequence). This CDR3 contains 15 residues. The CDR3 region is CASSGFPGQSPEAFF. The CDR3 nucleotides read TGTGCCAGTAGTGGTTTCCCGGGGCAGTCACCTGAAGCTTTCTTT.

The V call is TRBV14, the J call TRBJ1-6, with no clear D. The V end was cut by 5 bases, the J end by 2 bases, with 7 bases between. This CDR3 comprises 14 residues. Germline CDR1 and CDR2: SGHDN and FVKESK. CDR3 nucleotides: TGTGCCAGCAGCGGTGGGCCCTATAATTCACCCCTCCACTTT. Protein sequence: CASSGGPYNSPLHF.

Comments on this clone: Distinct nucleotide sequences in the sample also encode this CDR3. V and J are TRBV5-8 and TRBJ1-2, with 7 bases identical to TRBD1. The J segment lost 4 bases and the V segment lost 2 bases, leaving 2 bases of the junction unmatched. The CDR3 runs to 13 residues. Germline loops: CDR1 SGHTS, CDR2 YDEGEE. The CDR3 reads CASSFNRGYGYTF. The DNA for the CDR3 is TGTGCCAGCAGCTTCAACAGGGGCTATGGCTACACCTTC.

The gene calls are TRBV28 and TRBJ1-6; 7 bases line up with TRBD1. Germline loops: CDR1 MDHEN, CDR2 SYDVKM. The V segment lost 3 bases and the J segment 0 bases; nucleotides outside the gene matches: 8. This CDR3 comprises 18 residues. CDR3 in amino acids: CASSFKLGGSSYNSPLHF. In nucleotides, the CDR3 is TGTGCCAGCAGTTTCAAACTAGGGGGCAGCTCCTATAATTCACCCCTCCACTTT. Full variable domain (remainder filled in from reference TRBV28 and TRBJ1-6): DVKVTQSSRYLVKRTGEKVFLECVQDMDHENMFWYRQDPGLGLRLIYFSYDVKMKEKGDIPEGYSVSREKKERFSLILESASTNQTSMYLCASSFKLGGSSYNSPLHFGNGTRLTVT.

The rearrangement links TRBV2 to TRBJ1-5; tentative D call: TRBD1 (6 bases). V lost 8 bases to trimming and J lost 6 bases, with 23 bases between them. CDR1 is SNHLY and CDR2 is FYNNEI in the germline V gene. This CDR3 is built from 16 residues. For the CDR3, the DNA is TGTGCCAGCCAAGGGGGGATTATCCGCGGGGGTCAGCCCCAGCATTTT. It translates to CASQGGIIRGGQPQHF.

This chain connects TRBV15 to TRBJ1-1, with D unresolved. The CDR3 is 13 residues long. Trimming left V 2 bases short and J 4 bases short, with 8 bases between. Germline values: CDR1 LNHNV, CDR2 YYDKDF (reference sequence). DNA for the CDR3: TGTGCCACCAGCAGATTAGACATCACTGAAGCTTTCTTT. Residues: CATSRLDITEAFF.

The chain recombines TRBV6-1 with TRBJ2-1; unclear D gene. Germline V gives CDR1 MNHNS, CDR2 SASEGT. This CDR3 has 12 amino acids. Deletions cut 3 bases from V and 8 bases from J, with 8 bases between. The CDR3 here is CASSERWYEQFF. DNA of the CDR3: TGTGCCAGCAGTGAGAGGTGGTATGAGCAGTTCTTC.

V is TRBV6-6 and J is TRBJ1-5; TRBD1 might be the D (5 bases). Between the trimmed V and J ends, which lost 6 bases and 6 bases, there was a span of 18 bases. Germline lookup yields CDR1 MNHNY and CDR2 SVGAGI (reference sequence). CDR3 length: 15 residues. This CDR3 is CASRGPGYRGQPQHF. CDR3 DNA: TGTGCCAGCAGGGGACCAGGGTATCGCGGTCAGCCCCAGCATTTT.

Only a few counts were recorded for this clone. The chain has TRBV4-3 and TRBJ2-3, with 7 positions matching TRBD1. Germline CDR1 is LGHNA and CDR2 is YSLEER. This CDR3 is built from 15 residues. V dropped 0 bases and J dropped 5; count of bases not matched to a gene: 5. The CDR3 DNA reads TGCGCCAGCAGCCAAGATAAGGGGGCGCAAGATACGCAGTATTTT. It codes for CASSQDKGAQDTQYF.

In its sample, this clone was seen a few times. This chain uses TRBV5-6 with TRBJ1-1; no firm D call. V was pared by 7 bases and J by 1 base, with 14 bases between. This CDR3 comprises 14 residues. CDR1 is SGHDT and CDR2 is YYEEEE in the germline V gene. The CDR3 loop reads CASGRVEKNTEAFF. The CDR3 DNA sequence: TGTGCCAGCGGTCGTGTGGAGAAGAACACTGAAGCTTTCTTT.

The rearrangement uses TRBV6-5 and TRBJ2-1; D is uncertain. The CDR3 extends over 13 amino acids. Trimming pared 1 base from V and 5 bases from J, leaving 6 bases between. From germline, CDR1 is MNHEY and CDR2 SVGAGI. This CDR3 reads CASSYWADNEQFF. CDR3 DNA: TGTGCCAGCAGTTACTGGGCAGACAATGAGCAGTTCTTC.

This sequence joins TRBV28 and TRBJ2-7; D is unresolved. Germline CDR1 and CDR2: MDHEN and SYDVKM. V was cut by 6 bases and J by 4 bases, with 10 bases left in between. The CDR3 covers 12 residues. The CDR3 reads CASSPPWYEQYF. The CDR3 DNA sequence: TGTGCCAGCAGCCCTCCCTGGTACGAGCAGTACTTC.

Here the CDR3 DNA reads TGTGCCAGCAGAGCAGATACGCAGTATTTT. Its translation: CASRADTQYF. This chain links TRBV2 with TRBJ2-3, with D hard to call. This CDR3 is 10 amino acids long. Germline CDR1 SNHLY, CDR2 FYNNEI. V gave up 6 bases and J gave up 4 bases, with 2 bases separating them.

This clone was found a few times. V and J are TRBV18 and TRBJ1-5, with TRBD1 as a possible D gene (5 bases). V gave up 0 bases and J gave up 3 bases, with 12 bases separating them. Germline V CDR1 and CDR2: KGHSH, LQKENI. This CDR3 is built from 16 residues. CDR3 DNA sequence: TGTGCCAGCTCACCACCGTTGGGGGGACTCAATCAGCCCCAGCATTTT. Protein sequence: CASSPPLGGLNQPQHF.

To note about this clone: This may be a read error: a much more frequent sequence differs by one nucleotide. The chain has TRBV19 and TRBJ2-4; TRBD1 aligns across 7 bases. This CDR3 contains 14 residues. CDR1 is LNHDA and CDR2 is SQIVND in the germline V gene (reference sequence). The J segment lost 5 bases and the V segment lost 1 base, leaving 2 bases of the junction unmatched. CDR3 DNA: TGTGCCAGTAGTATAGGAGGACAGGAAAACATTCAGTACTTC. Translating it yields CASSIGGQENIQYF.

The V gene is TRBV11-2, the J gene TRBJ2-3; maybe TRBD1 (6 bases). Per the germline V gene, CDR1 is SGHAT and CDR2 is FQNNGV. Trimming shortened V by 3 bases and J by 2 bases, and 12 bases separated the two germline ends. The CDR3 has 15 residues. The CDR3 DNA reads TGTGCCAGCAGCTTCACAGGGTCGTTCACAGATACGCAGTATTTT. Its translation: CASSFTGSFTDTQYF.